This T cell receptor (beta chain) came from a study of cytomegalovirus exposure and HLA in healthy donors. Study results and caveats: Only CMV serostatus was available as immune exposure information. Analyses of presence and absence presupposed an approximately uniform sequencing depth across donors.

As concerns this clone: The antigen is not known.

The PCR was carried out with 60 Vbeta primers and 13 Jbeta primers. Libraries were prepared by immunoSEQ multiplex PCR; TCRdb keeps only in-frame clonotypes and omits some of them. The table shows some 210,000 clones, with 80% to 90% occurring only once. The sequenced sample consisted of PBMCs. This sequence originates from a man aged 30-40 years in good health and CMV-seronegative.

CDR3 loop: CASRLQGAPTEAFF. The CDR3 DNA follows: TGTGCCAGCAGATTACAGGGGGCGCCCACTGAAGCTTTCTTT. The chain is built from TRBV27 and TRBJ1-1; 9 nucleotides align to TRBD1. V lost 6 bases and J lost 4; bases outside the gene matches: 6. CDR3 length: 14 amino acids. CDR1 and CDR2 (germline): MNHEY, SMNVEV (reference sequence).